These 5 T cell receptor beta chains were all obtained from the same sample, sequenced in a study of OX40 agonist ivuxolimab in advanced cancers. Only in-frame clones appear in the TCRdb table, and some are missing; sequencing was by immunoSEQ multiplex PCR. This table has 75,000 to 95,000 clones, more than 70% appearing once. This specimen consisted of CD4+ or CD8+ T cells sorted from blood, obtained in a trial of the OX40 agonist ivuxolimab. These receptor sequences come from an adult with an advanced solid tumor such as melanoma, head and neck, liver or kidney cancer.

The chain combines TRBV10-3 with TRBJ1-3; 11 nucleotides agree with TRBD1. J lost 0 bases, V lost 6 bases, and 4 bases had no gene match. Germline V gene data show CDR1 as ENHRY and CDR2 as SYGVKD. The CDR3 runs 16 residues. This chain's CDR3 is CAIRLGTGGSGNTIYF. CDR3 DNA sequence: TGTGCCATCAGACTAGGGACAGGGGGCTCTGGAAACACCATATATTTT.

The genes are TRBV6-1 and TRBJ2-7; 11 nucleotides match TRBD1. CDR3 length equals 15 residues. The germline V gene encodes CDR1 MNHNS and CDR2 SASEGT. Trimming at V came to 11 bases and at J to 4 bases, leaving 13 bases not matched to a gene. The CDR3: CASEIRRDRGYEQYF. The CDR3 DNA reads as TGTGCCTCAGAGATCCGCCGGGACAGGGGGTACGAGCAGTACTTC.

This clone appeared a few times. Written as DNA, the CDR3 is TGTGCCAGCAGCTCAGACAGTAATTCACCCCTCCACTTT. The encoded protein is CASSSDSNSPLHF. The chain joins TRBV7-6 to TRBJ1-6, with D possibly TRBD1 on 5 matching bases. The germline V and J ends were trimmed by 4 bases and 6 bases, with 7 bases remaining between them. Germline-derived CDR1 and CDR2 are SGHVS and FNYEAQ. CDR3 length: 13 residues. Full variable domain (remainder filled in from reference TRBV7-6 and TRBJ1-6): GAGVSQSPRYKVTKRGQDVALRCDPISGHVSLYWYRQALGQGPEFLTYFNYEAQQDKSGLPNDRFSAERPEGSISTLTIQRTEQRDSAMYRCASSSDSNSPLHFGNGTRLTVT.

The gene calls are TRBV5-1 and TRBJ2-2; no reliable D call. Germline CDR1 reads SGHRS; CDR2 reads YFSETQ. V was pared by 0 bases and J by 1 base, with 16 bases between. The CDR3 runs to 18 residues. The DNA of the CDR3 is TGCGCCAGCAGCTTGGAAGGTTTGATTGGGGTGAACACCGGGGAGCTGTTTTTT. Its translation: CASSLEGLIGVNTGELFF.

CDR3 sequence (DNA): TGTGCCAGCAGCTATGTGGGTTCCACCGGGGAGCTGTTTTTT. This gives the protein CASSYVGSTGELFF. This rearrangement joins TRBV6-5 to TRBJ2-2; D not certain. V lost 6 bases and J lost 4, with 12 bases in between. CDR1 and CDR2 (germline): MNHEY, SVGAGI. The length of the CDR3 is 14 residues.